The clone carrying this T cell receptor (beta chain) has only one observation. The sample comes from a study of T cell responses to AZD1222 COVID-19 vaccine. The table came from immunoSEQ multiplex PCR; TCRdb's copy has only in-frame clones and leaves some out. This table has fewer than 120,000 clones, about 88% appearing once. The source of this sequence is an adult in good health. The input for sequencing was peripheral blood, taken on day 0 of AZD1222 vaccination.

The CDR3: CASSLVGGLYSNQPQHF. The CDR3 region has the DNA TGTGCCAGCAGCTTAGTGGGGGGACTATATAGCAATCAGCCCCAGCATTTT. This rearrangement joins TRBV11-2 to TRBJ1-5, with D possibly matching TRBD1 (5 bases). The CDR3 is 17 amino acids. Germline V gene lookup returns CDR1 SGHAT and CDR2 FQNNGV. V lost 1 base to trimming and J lost 0 bases, with 13 bases between them. Together with reference TRBV11-2 and TRBJ1-5, the CDR3 gives the full variable domain: EAGVAQSPRYKIIEKRQSVAFWCNPISGHATLYWYQQILGQGPKLLIQFQNNGVVDDSQLPKDRFSAERLKGVDSTLKIQPAKLEDSAVYLCASSLVGGLYSNQPQHFGDGTRLSIL.